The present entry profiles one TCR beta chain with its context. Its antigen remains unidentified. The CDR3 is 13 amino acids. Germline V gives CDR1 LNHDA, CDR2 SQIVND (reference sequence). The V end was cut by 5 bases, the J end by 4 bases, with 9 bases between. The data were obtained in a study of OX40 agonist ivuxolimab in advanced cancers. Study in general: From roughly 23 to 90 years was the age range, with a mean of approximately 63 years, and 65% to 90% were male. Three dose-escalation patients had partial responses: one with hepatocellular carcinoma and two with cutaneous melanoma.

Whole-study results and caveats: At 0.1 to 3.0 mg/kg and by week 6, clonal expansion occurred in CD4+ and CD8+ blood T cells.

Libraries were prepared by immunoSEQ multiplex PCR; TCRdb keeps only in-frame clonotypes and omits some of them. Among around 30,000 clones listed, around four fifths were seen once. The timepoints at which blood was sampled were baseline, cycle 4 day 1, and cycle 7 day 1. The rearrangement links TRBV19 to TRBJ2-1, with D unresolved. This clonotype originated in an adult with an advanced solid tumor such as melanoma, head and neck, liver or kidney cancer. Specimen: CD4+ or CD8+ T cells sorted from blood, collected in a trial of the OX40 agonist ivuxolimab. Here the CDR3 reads CASSSTQYNEQFF. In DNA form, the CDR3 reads TGTGCCAGTAGTTCAACACAGTACAATGAGCAGTTCTTC.